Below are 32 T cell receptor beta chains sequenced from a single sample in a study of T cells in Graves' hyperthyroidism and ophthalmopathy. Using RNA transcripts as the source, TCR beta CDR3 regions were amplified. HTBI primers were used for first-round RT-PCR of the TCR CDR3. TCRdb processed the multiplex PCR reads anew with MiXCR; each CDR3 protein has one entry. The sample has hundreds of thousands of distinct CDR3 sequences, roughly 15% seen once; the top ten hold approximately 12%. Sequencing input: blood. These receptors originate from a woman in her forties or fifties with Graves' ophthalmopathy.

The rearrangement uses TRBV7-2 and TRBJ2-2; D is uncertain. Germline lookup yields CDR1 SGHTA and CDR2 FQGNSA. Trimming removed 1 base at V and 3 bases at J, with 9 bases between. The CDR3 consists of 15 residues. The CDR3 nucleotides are TGTGCCAGCAGCTTAGGATTGGGTTACACCGGGGAGCTGTTTTTT. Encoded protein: CASSLGLGYTGELFF.

The CDR3 region has the DNA TGTGCCAGCAGCTTCTTGGGGGATGCCGGGGAGCTGTTTTTT. Protein product: CASSFLGDAGELFF. The chain carries TRBV7-9 and TRBJ2-2; D is perhaps TRBD1 or TRBD2 (5 bases each). Germline CDR1 SEHNR, CDR2 FQNEAQ (reference sequence). V lost 3 bases, J lost 6 bases, and 11 bases lay in between. This CDR3 region has 14 residues.

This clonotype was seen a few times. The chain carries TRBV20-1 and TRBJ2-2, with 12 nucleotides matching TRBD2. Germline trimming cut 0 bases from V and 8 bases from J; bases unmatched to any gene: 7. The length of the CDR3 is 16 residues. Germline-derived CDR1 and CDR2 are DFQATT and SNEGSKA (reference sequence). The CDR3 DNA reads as TGCAGTGCTAGAGATTCCCGACTAGCGGGAGCGGGGGAGCTGTTTTTT. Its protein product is CSARDSRLAGAGELFF.

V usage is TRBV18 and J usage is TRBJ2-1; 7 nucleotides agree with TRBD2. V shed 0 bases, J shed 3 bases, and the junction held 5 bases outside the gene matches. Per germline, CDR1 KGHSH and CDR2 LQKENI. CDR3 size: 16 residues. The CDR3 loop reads CASSPPGSGVYNEQFF. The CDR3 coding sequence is TGTGCCAGCTCACCACCCGGCAGCGGGGTCTACAATGAGCAGTTCTTC.

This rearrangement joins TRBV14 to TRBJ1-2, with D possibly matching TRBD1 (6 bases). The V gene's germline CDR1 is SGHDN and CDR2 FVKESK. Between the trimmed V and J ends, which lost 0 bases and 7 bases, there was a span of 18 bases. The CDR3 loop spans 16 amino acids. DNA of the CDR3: TGTGCCAGCAGCCAAGAGGCAATGTACAGGGAGTTTGGCTACACCTTC. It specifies CASSQEAMYREFGYTF.

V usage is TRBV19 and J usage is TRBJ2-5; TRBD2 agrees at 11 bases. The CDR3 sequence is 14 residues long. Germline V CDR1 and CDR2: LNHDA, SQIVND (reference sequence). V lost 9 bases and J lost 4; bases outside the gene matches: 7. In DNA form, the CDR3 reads TGTGCCAGCAGAACTAGCGGGAGTGGAGAGACCCAGTACTTC. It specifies CASRTSGSGETQYF.

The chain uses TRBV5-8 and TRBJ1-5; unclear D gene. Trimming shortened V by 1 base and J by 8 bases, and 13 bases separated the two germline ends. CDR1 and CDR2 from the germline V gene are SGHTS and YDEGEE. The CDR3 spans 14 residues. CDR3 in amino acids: CASSLLGGSEPQHF. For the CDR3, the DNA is TGTGCCAGCAGCTTGCTGGGCGGGTCTGAGCCCCAGCATTTT.

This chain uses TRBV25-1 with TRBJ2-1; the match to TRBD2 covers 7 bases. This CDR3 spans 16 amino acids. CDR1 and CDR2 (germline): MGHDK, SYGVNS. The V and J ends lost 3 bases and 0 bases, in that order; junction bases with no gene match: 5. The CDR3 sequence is CASSELADSSYNEQFF. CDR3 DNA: TGTGCCAGCAGTGAGCTAGCGGATAGCTCCTACAATGAGCAGTTCTTC.

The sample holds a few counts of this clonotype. DNA of the CDR3: TGTGCCAGCAGCCACGGACGCAATTCACCCCTCCACTTT. It translates to CASSHGRNSPLHF. V gene TRBV7-3 combines with J gene TRBJ1-6; D is unresolved. The germline CDR1 and CDR2 sequences are SGHTA and FQGTGA. The V end lost 5 bases, the J end lost 7 bases, and 9 bases lay between the germline ends. This CDR3 contains 13 residues.

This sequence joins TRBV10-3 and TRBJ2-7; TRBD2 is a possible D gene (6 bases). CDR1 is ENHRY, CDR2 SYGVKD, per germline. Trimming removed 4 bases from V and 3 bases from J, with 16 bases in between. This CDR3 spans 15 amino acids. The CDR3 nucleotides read TGTGCCATCAGTGCCGGGAGCGCCTTCCTCTACGAGCAGTACTTC. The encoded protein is CAISAGSAFLYEQYF.

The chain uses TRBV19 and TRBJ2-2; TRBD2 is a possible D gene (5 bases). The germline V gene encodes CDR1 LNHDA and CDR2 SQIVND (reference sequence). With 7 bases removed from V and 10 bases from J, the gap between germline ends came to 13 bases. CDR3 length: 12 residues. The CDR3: CASINTREELFF. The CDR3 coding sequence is TGTGCCAGTATTAACACTCGGGAGGAGCTGTTTTTT.

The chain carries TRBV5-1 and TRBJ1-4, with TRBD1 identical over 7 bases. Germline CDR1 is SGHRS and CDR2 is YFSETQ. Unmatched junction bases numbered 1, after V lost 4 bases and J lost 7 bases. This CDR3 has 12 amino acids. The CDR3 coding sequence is TGCGCCAGCAGCGGGACAGCTGAAAAACTGTTTTTT. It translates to CASSGTAEKLFF. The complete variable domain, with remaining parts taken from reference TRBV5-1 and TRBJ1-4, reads KAGVTQTPRYLIKTRGQQVTLSCSPISGHRSVSWYQQTPGQGLQFLFEYFSETQRNKGNFPGRFSGRQFSNSRSEMNVSTLELGDSALYLCASSGTAEKLFFGSGTQLSVL.

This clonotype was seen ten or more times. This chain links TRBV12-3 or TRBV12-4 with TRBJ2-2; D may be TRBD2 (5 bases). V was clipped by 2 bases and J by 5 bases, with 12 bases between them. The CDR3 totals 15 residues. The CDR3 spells CASSLRLIKTGELFF. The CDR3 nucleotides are TGTGCCAGCAGTTTAAGACTAATTAAGACCGGGGAGCTGTTTTTT.

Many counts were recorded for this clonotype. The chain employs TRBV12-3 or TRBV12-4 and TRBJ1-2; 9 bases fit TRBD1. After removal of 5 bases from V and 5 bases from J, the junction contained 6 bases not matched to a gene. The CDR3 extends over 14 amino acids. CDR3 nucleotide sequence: TGTGCCAGCAGTCCCGGGGGACAGGGATATGGCTACACCTTC. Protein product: CASSPGGQGYGYTF.

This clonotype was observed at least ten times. CDR3 region: CASSPPIAGAQETQYF. The CDR3 DNA reads as TGTGCCAGCTCACCACCTATAGCGGGAGCACAAGAGACCCAGTACTTC. The chain combines TRBV18 with TRBJ2-5; TRBD2 matches at 9 bases. With V trimmed by 0 bases and J by 2 bases, 4 bases remained unmatched. CDR1 KGHSH and CDR2 LQKENI come from the germline V gene. CDR3 length: 16 residues.

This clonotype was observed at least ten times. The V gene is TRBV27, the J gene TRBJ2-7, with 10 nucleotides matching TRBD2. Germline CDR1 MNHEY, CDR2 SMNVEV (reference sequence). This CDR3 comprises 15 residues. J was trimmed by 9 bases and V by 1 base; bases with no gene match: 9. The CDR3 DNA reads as TGTGCCAGCAGTTTATATCTAGCGGGAGAATCGGTGCAGTACTTC. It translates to CASSLYLAGESVQYF.

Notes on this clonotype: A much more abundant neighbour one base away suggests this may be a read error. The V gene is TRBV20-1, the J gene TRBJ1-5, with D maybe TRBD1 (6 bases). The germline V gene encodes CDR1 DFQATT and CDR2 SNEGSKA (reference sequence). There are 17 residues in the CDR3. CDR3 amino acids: CSARRGGRLNPNQHQHF. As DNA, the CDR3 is TGCAGTGCTAGGCGAGGGGGACGTTTGAATCCTAATCAGCACCAGCATTTT.

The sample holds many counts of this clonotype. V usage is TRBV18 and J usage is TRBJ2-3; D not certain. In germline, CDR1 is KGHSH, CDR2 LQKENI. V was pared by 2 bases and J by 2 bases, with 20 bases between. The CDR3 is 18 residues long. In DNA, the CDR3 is TGTGCCAGCTCACCATGGCGAACACTGAGCAGAGTCACAGATACGCAGTATTTT. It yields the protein CASSPWRTLSRVTDTQYF. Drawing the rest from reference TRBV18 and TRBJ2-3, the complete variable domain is NAGVMQNPRHLVRRRGQEARLRCSPMKGHSHVYWYRQLPEEGLKFMVYLQKENIIDESGMPKERFSAEFPKEGPSILRIQQVVRGDSAAYFCASSPWRTLSRVTDTQYFGPGTRLTVL.

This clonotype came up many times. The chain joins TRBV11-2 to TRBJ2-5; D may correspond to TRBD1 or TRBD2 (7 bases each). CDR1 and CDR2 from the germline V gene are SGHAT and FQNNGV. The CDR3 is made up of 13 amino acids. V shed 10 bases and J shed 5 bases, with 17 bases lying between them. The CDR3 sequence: CATQGGMYETQYF. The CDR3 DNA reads TGTGCCACCCAGGGGGGGATGTACGAGACCCAGTACTTC.

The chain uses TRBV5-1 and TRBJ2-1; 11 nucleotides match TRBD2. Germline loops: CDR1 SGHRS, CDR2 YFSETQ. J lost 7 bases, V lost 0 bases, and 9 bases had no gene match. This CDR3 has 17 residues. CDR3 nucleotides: TGCGCCAGCAGCTTGGTCCTCCCTAGCGGGAGGTTGAATGAGCAGTTCTTC. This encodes CASSLVLPSGRLNEQFF.

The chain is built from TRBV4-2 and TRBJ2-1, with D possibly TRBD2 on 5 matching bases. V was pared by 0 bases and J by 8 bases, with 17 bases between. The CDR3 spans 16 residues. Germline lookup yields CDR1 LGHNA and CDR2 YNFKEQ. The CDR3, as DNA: TGTGCCAGCAGCCAAGATCAGGCCCGGTTGAGGGATGAGCAGTTCTTC. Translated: CASSQDQARLRDEQFF.

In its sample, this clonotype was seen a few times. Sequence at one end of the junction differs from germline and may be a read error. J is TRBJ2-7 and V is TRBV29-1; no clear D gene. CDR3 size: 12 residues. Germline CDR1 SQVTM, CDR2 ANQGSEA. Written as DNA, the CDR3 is TGCGGCGTTGAAGAAGGTGCCTACGAGCAGTACTTC. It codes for CGVEEGAYEQYF.

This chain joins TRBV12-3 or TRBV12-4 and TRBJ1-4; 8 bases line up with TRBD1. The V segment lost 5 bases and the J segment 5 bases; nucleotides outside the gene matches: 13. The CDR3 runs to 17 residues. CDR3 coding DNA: TGTGCCAGCAGTGGACAGGGTGGGGCCCCAGGGAATGAAAAACTGTTTTTT. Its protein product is CASSGQGGAPGNEKLFF.

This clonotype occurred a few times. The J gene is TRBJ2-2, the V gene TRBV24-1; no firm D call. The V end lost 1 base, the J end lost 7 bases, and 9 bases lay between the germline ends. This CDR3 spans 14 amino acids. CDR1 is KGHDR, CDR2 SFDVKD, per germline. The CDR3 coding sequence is TGTGCCACCAGTGATTTAGGGTTTGGCGGGGAGCTGTTTTTT. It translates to CATSDLGFGGELFF.

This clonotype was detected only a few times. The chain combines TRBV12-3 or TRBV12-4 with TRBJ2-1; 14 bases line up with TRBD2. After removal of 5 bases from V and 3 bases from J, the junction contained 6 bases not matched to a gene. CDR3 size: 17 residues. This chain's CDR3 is CASSPGLAGGFYNEQFF. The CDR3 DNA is TGTGCCAGCAGTCCCGGACTAGCGGGAGGATTCTACAATGAGCAGTTCTTC.

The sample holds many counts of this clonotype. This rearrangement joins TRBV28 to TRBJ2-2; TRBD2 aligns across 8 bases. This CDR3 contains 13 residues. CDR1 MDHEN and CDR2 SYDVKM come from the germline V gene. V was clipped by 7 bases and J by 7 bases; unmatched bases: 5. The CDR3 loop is CASMSGSHGELFF. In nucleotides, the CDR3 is TGTGCCAGCATGAGCGGGAGTCACGGGGAGCTGTTTTTT.

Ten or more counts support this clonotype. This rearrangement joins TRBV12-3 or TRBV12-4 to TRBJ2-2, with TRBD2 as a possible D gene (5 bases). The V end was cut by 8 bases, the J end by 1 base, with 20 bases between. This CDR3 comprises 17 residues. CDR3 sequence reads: CASLFWVGGLNTGELFF. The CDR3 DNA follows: TGTGCCAGCTTATTCTGGGTTGGAGGCTTGAACACCGGGGAGCTGTTTTTT.

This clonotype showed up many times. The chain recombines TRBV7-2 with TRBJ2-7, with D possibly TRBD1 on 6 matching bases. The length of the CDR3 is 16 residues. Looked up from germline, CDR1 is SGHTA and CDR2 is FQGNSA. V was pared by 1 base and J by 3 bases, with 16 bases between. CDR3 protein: CASSLETGMLNYEQYF. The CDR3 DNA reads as TGTGCCAGCAGCTTAGAAACAGGGATGCTGAACTACGAGCAGTACTTC.

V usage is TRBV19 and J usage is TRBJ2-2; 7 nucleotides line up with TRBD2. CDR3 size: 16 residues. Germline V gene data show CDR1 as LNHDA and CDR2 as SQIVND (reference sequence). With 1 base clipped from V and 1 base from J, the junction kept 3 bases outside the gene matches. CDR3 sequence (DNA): TGTGCCAGTAGTATAGCCAGCGGGATGAACACCGGGGAGCTGTTTTTT. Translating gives CASSIASGMNTGELFF.

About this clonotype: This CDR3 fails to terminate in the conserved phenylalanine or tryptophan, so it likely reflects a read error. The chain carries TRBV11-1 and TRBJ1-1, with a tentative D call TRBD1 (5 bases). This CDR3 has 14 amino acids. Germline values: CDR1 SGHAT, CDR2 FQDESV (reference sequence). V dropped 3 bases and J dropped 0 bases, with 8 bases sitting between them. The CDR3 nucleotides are TGTGCCAGCAGCTTGGGGCCTATGAACACTGAAGCTTTCTCT. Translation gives CASSLGPMNTEAFS.

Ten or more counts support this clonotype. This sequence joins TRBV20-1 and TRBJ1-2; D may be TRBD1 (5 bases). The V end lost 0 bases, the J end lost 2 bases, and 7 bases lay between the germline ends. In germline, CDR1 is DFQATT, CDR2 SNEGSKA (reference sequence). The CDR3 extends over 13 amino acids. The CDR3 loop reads CSAREAGNYGYTF. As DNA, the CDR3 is TGCAGTGCTAGAGAGGCAGGGAACTATGGCTACACCTTC.

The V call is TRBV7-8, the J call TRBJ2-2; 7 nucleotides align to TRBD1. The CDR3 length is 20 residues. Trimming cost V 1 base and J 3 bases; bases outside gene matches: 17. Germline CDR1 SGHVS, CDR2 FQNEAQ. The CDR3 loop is CASSLVFVHRGLGDTGELFF. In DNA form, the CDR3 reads TGTGCCAGCAGCTTAGTTTTCGTCCATAGGGGGCTTGGGGACACCGGGGAGCTGTTTTTT.